Below are 6 T cell receptor beta chains sequenced from a single sample in a study of OX40 agonist ivuxolimab in advanced cancers. The table came from immunoSEQ multiplex PCR; TCRdb's copy has only in-frame clones and leaves some out. The sample comprises 20,000 to 25,000 clones, approximately 88% of which are singletons, and 9.5% to 10% rests with the top ten. The source material was CD4+ or CD8+ T cells sorted from blood, sampled in a trial of the OX40 agonist ivuxolimab. These receptors all stem from an adult with an advanced solid tumor such as melanoma, head and neck, liver or kidney cancer.

This rearrangement joins TRBV7-9 to TRBJ1-6, with D unclear. The length of the CDR3 is 14 residues. Germline V gene lookup returns CDR1 SEHNR and CDR2 FQNEAQ (reference sequence). With 1 base removed from V and 4 bases from J, the gap between germline ends came to 5 bases. CDR3 nucleotide sequence: TGTGCCAGCAGCTTAGATCAGTATAATTCACCCCTCCACTTT. Protein product: CASSLDQYNSPLHF.

The chain couples TRBV19 to TRBJ2-5, with unresolved D. This CDR3 region has 14 residues. V lost 1 base and J 1 base, leaving 7 bases between the germline ends. CDR1 and CDR2 (germline): LNHDA, SQIVND (reference sequence). CDR3 coding DNA: TGTGCCAGTAGTATAGTGATCGGCCAAGAGACCCAGTACTTC. This sequence encodes CASSIVIGQETQYF.

V and J are TRBV5-4 and TRBJ2-3; D is unclear. Per the germline V gene, CDR1 is SGHNT and CDR2 is YYREEE (reference sequence). Trimming removed 2 bases from V and 0 bases from J, with 1 base in between. CDR3 size: 12 residues. CDR3 sequence (DNA): TGTGCCAGCAGCTTTAGCACAGATACGCAGTATTTT. This sequence encodes CASSFSTDTQYF.

The V and J genes are TRBV11-3 and TRBJ2-2, with D perhaps matching TRBD2 (6 bases). This CDR3 contains 15 residues. Germline assignment: CDR1 SGHNT and CDR2 YENEEA. The V gene lost 2 bases and the J gene lost 3 bases, with 10 bases spanning the gap. This CDR3 is CASSLLIADTGELFF. CDR3 DNA: TGTGCCAGCAGCTTACTGATAGCGGACACCGGGGAGCTGTTTTTT.

This rearrangement joins TRBV5-1 to TRBJ1-5; no firm D call. CDR1 and CDR2 (germline): SGHRS, YFSETQ. The V end lost 0 bases, the J end lost 4 bases, and 5 bases lay between the germline ends. The CDR3 loop spans 13 amino acids. The CDR3 loop reads CASSLAGNQPQHF. In DNA, the CDR3 is TGCGCCAGCAGCTTGGCCGGAAATCAGCCCCAGCATTTT.

V gene TRBV7-9 combines with J gene TRBJ1-1; D remains unclear. The length of the CDR3 is 13 residues. Germline loops: CDR1 SEHNR, CDR2 FQNEAQ (reference sequence). Trimming removed 4 bases from V and 1 base from J, with 7 bases in between. This CDR3 reads CASSSQPNTEAFF. CDR3 bases: TGTGCCAGCAGCTCCCAACCGAACACTGAAGCTTTCTTT.